This paragraph reports one T cell receptor (beta chain). The V end was cut by 5 bases, the J end by 7 bases, with 14 bases between. Per germline, CDR1 SGHVS and CDR2 FQNEAQ. The CDR3 runs 13 residues. This sample is part of a study of T cell responses to AZD1222 COVID-19 vaccine. The assay was immunoSEQ multiplex PCR, and TCRdb's table has in-frame clones only and misses some. In the table there are around 120,000 clones, roughly 91% of which are singletons. The clonotype comes from an adult who received the AZD1222 COVID-19 vaccine. The sample here was peripheral blood, taken 28 days after the second AZD1222 dose. The chain has TRBV7-8 and TRBJ1-2; D is perhaps TRBD1 (6 bases). The CDR3 is CASSQPGQTGYTF. CDR3 coding DNA: TGTGCCAGCAGCCAACCAGGACAGACTGGCTACACCTTC. The variable domain in full, completed from reference TRBV7-8 and TRBJ1-2, reads GAGVSQSPRYKVAKRGQDVALRCDPISGHVSLFWYQQALGQGPEFLTYFQNEAQLDKSGLPSDRFFAERPEGSVSTLKIQRTQQEDSAVYLCASSQPGQTGYTFGSGTRLTVV.